This TCR beta chain is from a study of blood T cells in healthy people across ages (dated by TCRdb to the mid-2010s). Concerning the study at large: In model experiments, roughly one uniquely barcoded TCR beta cDNA molecule per two T cells was captured by template switching. For two donors (one aged 18 to 30 and one aged 80 or older), the study analyzed two additional independent replicas of 1 million unique cDNA reads from the same blood draw. Four age groups were formed from the donors: young (average about 16 years), middle-aged (approximately 42), aged (about 68) and long-lived (around 82). Using deep sequencing normalized with unique cDNA molecular identifiers, the study measured how TCR beta repertoire diversity changes with age. Overall study outcomes, separate from this receptor: Estimates of total diversity based on one million sequenced T cells were regarded as lower bounds and as underestimates. Bulk unsorted PBMC profiling prevented conclusive comparison of naive and antigen-experienced compartments. Observed TCR beta diversity correlated strongly with the percentage of naive T cells measured by flow cytometry. The CMV infection status of donors was not known, potentially confounding age-related changes in expanded clonotypes. The long-lived group showed more naive CD4+ T cells, fewer expanded clones and increased TCR diversity than the aged group, suggesting age selection. Observed TCR beta diversity per million T cells fell roughly linearly with age, and a significant reduction was already apparent by age about 43.

Library creation used 5' RACE. The sequencer was an Illumina HiSeq 2500. A second PCR of roughly 6 to 11 cycles was run with a J-beta primer mix and a sample-barcoded 5' primer. A template-switch 5' adaptor carrying 12 random nucleotides introduced a unique molecular identifier onto each TCR beta cDNA molecule. At least 3 million CDR3-containing paired-end reads were obtained from each sample. First-strand cDNA was synthesized from all RNA with the Mint cDNA synthesis kit, primed by a TRBC-specific oligonucleotide. All cDNA was treated with uracil-DNA glycosylase and then went through a first 18-cycle PCR with the universal primers M1SS and BC2_uni_R. In the source study's methods: Normalization of each sample was performed by random selection of 1 million high-quality reads, each carrying a distinct molecular identifier. Instead of being binned into consensus sequences, reads that shared molecular identifiers were thrown out. MiTCR, set to a Q25 quality threshold and the strictest error-elimination algorithm, was used for CDR3 identification, clonotype clustering and error correction. A nonparametric unseen species model with Euler transformation was used to estimate lower-bound total TCR beta diversity. TCRdb itself trimmed the public reads at Q25 with fastp, ran MiXCR and retained productive beta chains. Records with the same CDR3 protein are collapsed into one entry carrying the most frequent genes and DNA. These V and J calls are TCRdb output, not the study's own analysis. This sample lists about 540,000 distinct CDR3 sequences; approximately 25% were detected once. Roughly 10% of the sample rests with the top ten.

Turning to this clonotype: This clone's antigen is unknown. No base quality values were provided; no much bigger clone lies one nucleotide off.

The donors were a few dozen Caucasian individuals from Russia, aged roughly 6 to 100 years, who were systemically healthy. Each donor gave ten milliliters of peripheral blood, drawn into EDTA-treated Vacutainer tubes. PBMCs were isolated by Ficoll-Paque density-gradient centrifugation, with at least 7 million obtained per sample. Total RNA, at least 6 micrograms per sample, was extracted from PBMCs with Trizol reagent. The percentages of naive CD45RAhigh/CD27high T cells were determined by flow cytometry on a PBMC aliquot from every donor. A distance of 12 bases separates the germline ends of V and J, which lose 3 bases and 4 bases respectively. The CDR3 measures 14 amino acids from cysteine to phenylalanine. The read is trimmed to its CDR3 DNA, 42 bases read in frame from base 1. The same specimen was also included in a second study, on T cells of mothers and their children. According to the second study: Nine systemically healthy Caucasian individuals served as donors, namely three mothers together with their six children. cDNA synthesis used all of the extracted RNA, with roughly 1.5 ug of RNA in each 15 ul reaction. Sample barcodes and 2-4 random nucleotides were added via the M1S primer in the second PCR. Over 8.5 million TCR beta CDR3 reads were obtained for each mother, and millions of reads were obtained for each child. Thymic selection shapes the output of TCR recombination in a similar way in related and unrelated pairs, and inherited differences have a minor effect. Normalized repertoire overlap was always slightly but never significantly higher in related than unrelated mother-child pairs. Persistent microchimeric T cell clones were not detected, at a sensitivity of roughly 100 clones per million clonotypes. To look for features that set related mother-child pairs apart from unrelated individuals, the researchers ran deep NGS to compare the TCR beta repertoires of mothers and children. Mothers averaged about 37 +/- 4 years of age and children averaged around 10 +/- 4 years. After adapter ligation was performed with NEBNext reagents, the libraries were sequenced on an Illumina HiSeq 2000 with 100+100 nt paired-end reads. Mother and child libraries were prepared a month apart and sequenced in separate runs to prevent cross-contamination. For each donor, somewhere between roughly 450,000 and 2,100,000 distinct TCR beta clonotypes were identified. Naive TCR beta clonotypes were estimated from low-frequency clonotypes matched to each donor's FACS-determined naive share, without sorting.

The chain was built from TRBV12-3 or TRBV12-4 and TRBJ1-2, and perhaps TRBD1 as D gene, on 5 matching bases. Sequenced material: blood. The TCR comes from a boy aged 10-17 years in good health. This receptor has the CDR3 CASSLRGLGYGYTF. The nucleotide sequence reads TGTGCCAGCAGTTTGCGGGGCCTGGGCTATGGCTACACCTTC.